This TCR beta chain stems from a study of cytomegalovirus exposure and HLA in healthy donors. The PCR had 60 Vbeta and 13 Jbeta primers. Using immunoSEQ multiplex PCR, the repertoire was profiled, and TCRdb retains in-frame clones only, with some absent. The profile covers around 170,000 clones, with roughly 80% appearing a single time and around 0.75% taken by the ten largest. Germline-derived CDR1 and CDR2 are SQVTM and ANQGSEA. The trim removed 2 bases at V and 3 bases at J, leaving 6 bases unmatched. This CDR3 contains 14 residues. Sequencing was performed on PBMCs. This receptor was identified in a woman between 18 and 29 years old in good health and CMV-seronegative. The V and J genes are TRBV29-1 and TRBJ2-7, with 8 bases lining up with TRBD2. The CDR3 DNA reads TGCAGCGTTGAATTCGCGGGAGGCGTCTACGAGCAGTACTTC. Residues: CSVEFAGGVYEQYF.